These 2 T cell receptor beta chains came from one sample sequenced in a study of long-term antiretroviral therapy in people with HIV. They ran version v3.0 of the immunoSEQ assay at survey level. The method was immunoSEQ multiplex PCR; TCRdb's version includes in-frame clones alone and lacks a portion of them. The sample comprises 20,000 to 25,000 clones, 80% to 85% of which are singletons, and around 6% rests with the top ten. The specimen was unsorted PBMCs, collected 0.2 years after starting antiretroviral therapy. The receptors derive from a woman in her thirties with HIV.

The chain joins TRBV2 to TRBJ1-1, with D possibly TRBD1 on 5 matching bases. V was shortened by 4 bases and J by 1 base, with 7 bases between the two germline ends. The CDR3 consists of 13 residues. Germline CDR1 and CDR2: SNHLY and FYNNEI. The CDR3 reads CASSGQPNTEAFF. CDR3 nucleotides: TGTGCCAGCAGTGGACAGCCGAACACTGAAGCTTTCTTT.

V is TRBV10-3 and J is TRBJ2-2; a possible D gene is TRBD1 (5 bases). Germline CDR1 is ENHRY and CDR2 is SYGVKD. There are 13 residues in the CDR3. Trimming removed 5 bases from V and 5 bases from J, with 9 bases in between. The CDR3 nucleotides read TGTGCCATCAGTACAGGATCGACCGGGGAGCTGTTTTTT. Its protein product is CAISTGSTGELFF.